This T cell receptor beta chain was found in a study of identical twins. V was pared by 1 base and J by 5 bases, with 7 bases between. The CDR3 has 13 residues. Germline values: CDR1 SGHVS, CDR2 FNYEAQ. TCRdb fed the 5' RACE reads into MiXCR, producing one record per CDR3 protein. Among 640,000 or so distinct CDR3 sequences listed, approximately 6.1% were seen once. This clonotype was observed many times. The sequenced material came from naive T cells sorted from blood. This rearrangement joins TRBV7-6 to TRBJ2-3; D is undetermined. This clonotype was obtained from a young man in good health. The CDR3 here is CASSLVPIDTQYF. DNA of the CDR3: TGTGCCAGCAGCTTAGTTCCCATAGATACGCAGTATTTT. Variable domain in full (rest from reference TRBV7-6 and TRBJ2-3): GAGVSQSPRYKVTKRGQDVALRCDPISGHVSLYWYRQALGQGPEFLTYFNYEAQQDKSGLPNDRFSAERPEGSISTLTIQRTEQRDSAMYRCASSLVPIDTQYFGPGTRLTVL.